This T cell receptor (beta chain) was captured in a study of T cell repertoires in cytomegalovirus infection. TCRdb processed the reads anew with MiXCR; each CDR3 protein has one entry. The table records about 920,000 distinct CDR3 sequences, roughly 30% of them present only once. The CDR3 has 15 amino acids. CDR1 SGHVS and CDR2 FQNEAQ come from the germline V gene. V shed 4 bases and J shed 9 bases, with 16 bases lying between them. Study results and limitations: The ex vivo response showed dominance by HLA-C-restricted CMV-specific TCR beta clonotypes.

This clonotype came up many times. What it binds is unknown. This receptor was taken from a human donor in good health (CMV status not recorded). Some clones in this sample may be carry-over from other donors' samples. This specimen consisted of cultured CD8+ T cells from PBMCs, obtained from culture after CMV antigen stimulation. This chain connects TRBV7-8 to TRBJ1-6, with a possible D match to TRBD1 (5 bases). DNA for the CDR3: TGTGCCAGCAGCTCCCTTAAGGGGAGGAGTTCACCCCTCCACTTT. It specifies CASSSLKGRSSPLHF.